Shown below are 15 T cell receptor beta chains from a single sample sequenced in a study of T cells in localized non-small cell lung cancer. Method: immunoSEQ multiplex PCR; TCRdb's copy keeps in-frame clones and lacks some. Found here are some 35,000 clones, over 85% of them singletons; the top ten hold more than 5.5%. The sample consisted of peripheral blood, taken before any cancer treatment. The receptors come from a female donor older than 55 with stage I lung adenocarcinoma.

Remarks on this clone: This sample includes further DNA sequences coding for the same CDR3. The V and J genes are TRBV18 and TRBJ1-5; D not certain. Germline V gene sequence: CDR1 KGHSH, CDR2 LQKENI. The germline V and J ends were trimmed by 6 bases and 0 bases, with 9 bases remaining between them. This CDR3 contains 14 residues. The CDR3 here is CASSTGYSNQPQHF. DNA for the CDR3: TGTGCCAGCTCCACGGGGTATAGCAATCAGCCCCAGCATTTT.

This sequence joins TRBV27 and TRBJ1-1; 8 nucleotides match TRBD1. This CDR3 spans 15 amino acids. CDR1 is MNHEY, CDR2 SMNVEV, per germline (reference sequence). V was pared by 1 base and J by 5 bases, with 6 bases of the junction left unmatched. In nucleotides, the CDR3 is TGTGCCAGCAGTTTATTAAAACAGGGGGGGACTGAAGCTTTCTTT. Translating it yields CASSLLKQGGTEAFF.

CDR3 loop: CASSIASPYSNQPQHF. CDR3 sequence (DNA): TGTGCCAGTAGTATAGCCTCCCCGTATAGCAATCAGCCCCAGCATTTT. This chain links TRBV19 with TRBJ1-5; D is ambiguous. CDR1 and CDR2 (germline): LNHDA, SQIVND (reference sequence). This CDR3 is 16 amino acids long. Trimming removed 1 base at V and 0 bases at J, with 10 bases between.

This clone was detected once. The V gene is TRBV6-1, the J gene TRBJ1-2, with 7 bases identical to TRBD1. This CDR3 comprises 12 residues. The V segment lost 10 bases and the J segment 6 bases; nucleotides outside the gene matches: 8. Germline values: CDR1 MNHNS, CDR2 SASEGT. The CDR3 here is CAMTTGLDGYTF. Here the CDR3 DNA reads TGTGCCATGACGACAGGGCTCGATGGCTACACCTTC.

The chain uses TRBV19 and TRBJ2-4; 9 bases line up with TRBD2. After removal of 6 bases from V and 0 bases from J, the junction contained 9 bases not matched to a gene. Per germline, CDR1 LNHDA and CDR2 SQIVND (reference sequence). There are 17 residues in the CDR3. The CDR3 nucleotides are TGTGCCAGTAGAGGGGGCGGGGGGGCCGAAGCCAAAAACATTCAGTACTTC. Its protein is CASRGGGGAEAKNIQYF.

The V call is TRBV4-1, the J call TRBJ1-2, with D unresolved. Germline assignment: CDR1 MGHRA and CDR2 YSYEKL. The CDR3 spans 14 residues. Trimming pared 0 bases from V and 8 bases from J, leaving 13 bases between. The CDR3 nucleotides read TGCGCCAGCAGCCAAGAAGATCGAGGGTTGGGCTACACCTTC. It yields the protein CASSQEDRGLGYTF.

As DNA, the CDR3 is TGCGCCAGCAGCTTAAGGCAGGGGTATGGCTACACCTTC. It translates to CASSLRQGYGYTF. The rearrangement joins TRBV5-1 to TRBJ1-2, with D perhaps matching TRBD1 (6 bases). CDR1 and CDR2 from the germline V gene are SGHRS and YFSETQ. The germline V and J ends were trimmed by 2 bases and 5 bases, with 10 bases remaining between them. The CDR3 contains 13 residues.

This clone came up once. V usage is TRBV6-5 and J usage is TRBJ1-1; no definite D call. Trimming left V 2 bases short and J 1 base short, with 8 bases between. This CDR3 contains 14 residues. From germline, CDR1 is MNHEY and CDR2 SVGAGI. The chain's CDR3 is CASSYDGSNTEAFF. The CDR3 DNA sequence: TGTGCCAGCAGTTACGATGGCTCGAACACTGAAGCTTTCTTT.

The chain employs TRBV7-9 and TRBJ1-5; TRBD1 agrees at 7 bases. The germline CDR1 and CDR2 sequences are SEHNR and FQNEAQ (reference sequence). The CDR3 covers 14 residues. The V and J ends lost 6 bases and 5 bases, in that order; junction bases with no gene match: 7. The CDR3 protein is CASSRDSQYQPQHF. In DNA, the CDR3 is TGTGCCAGCAGTCGGGACAGTCAGTATCAGCCCCAGCATTTT. The variable domain in full, completed from reference TRBV7-9 and TRBJ1-5, reads DTGVSQNPRHKITKRGQNVTFRCDPISEHNRLYWYRQTLGQGPEFLTYFQNEAQLEKSRLLSDRFSAERPKGSFSTLEIQRTEQGDSAMYLCASSRDSQYQPQHFGDGTRLSIL.

The chain couples TRBV5-1 to TRBJ1-5; 8 bases map to TRBD1. This CDR3 spans 15 amino acids. CDR1 is SGHRS and CDR2 is YFSETQ in the germline V gene. With 2 bases clipped from V and 3 bases from J, the junction kept 4 bases outside the gene matches. The CDR3 protein is CASSLSGGHNQPQHF. The CDR3 region has the DNA TGCGCCAGCAGCTTATCAGGGGGCCACAATCAGCCCCAGCATTTT.

V gene TRBV5-6 combines with J gene TRBJ2-7, with D unresolved. V was cut by 3 bases and J by 3 bases, with 7 bases left in between. This CDR3 comprises 12 residues. Germline CDR1 is SGHDT and CDR2 is YYEEEE. The CDR3 loop is CASSSLGYEQYV. In DNA, the CDR3 is TGTGCCAGCAGCTCCTTGGGCTACGAGCAGTACGTC.

This chain joins TRBV6-1 and TRBJ2-1, with D possibly being TRBD2 (7 bases). The CDR3 extends over 18 amino acids. The V and J ends lost 4 bases and 0 bases respectively, with 19 bases between them. The germline gives CDR1 MNHNS, CDR2 SASEGT. Written as DNA, the CDR3 is TGTGCCAGCAGTGCCCGGGGGGCAGGGGCAGGCTCCTACAATGAGCAGTTCTTC. This gives the protein CASSARGAGAGSYNEQFF.

This chain uses TRBV19 with TRBJ1-2; no definite D call. The germline V gene encodes CDR1 LNHDA and CDR2 SQIVND (reference sequence). V lost 5 bases to trimming and J lost 10 bases, with 11 bases between them. The CDR3 is made up of 11 amino acids. This chain's CDR3 is CASSVSRIYTF. CDR3 DNA sequence: TGTGCCAGTAGTGTTTCGCGGATCTACACCTTC.

The chain combines TRBV7-2 with TRBJ2-7; TRBD2 aligns across 9 bases. This CDR3 is built from 15 residues. Germline values: CDR1 SGHTA, CDR2 FQGNSA. Germline trimming cut 5 bases from V and 0 bases from J; bases unmatched to any gene: 5. The CDR3 nucleotides are TGTGCCAGCAGCCCCGAGCGGGGGGCCTCCTACGAGCAGTACTTC. Protein: CASSPERGASYEQYF.

The chain is built from TRBV4-1 and TRBJ1-5, with D uncertain. CDR3 size: 15 residues. Trimming cost V 4 bases and J 4 bases, with 14 bases left between them. Germline V gene sequence: CDR1 MGHRA, CDR2 YSYEKL. The CDR3 reads CASSPGLGRNQPQHF. CDR3 in DNA: TGCGCCAGCAGCCCAGGACTAGGCCGAAATCAGCCCCAGCATTTT.